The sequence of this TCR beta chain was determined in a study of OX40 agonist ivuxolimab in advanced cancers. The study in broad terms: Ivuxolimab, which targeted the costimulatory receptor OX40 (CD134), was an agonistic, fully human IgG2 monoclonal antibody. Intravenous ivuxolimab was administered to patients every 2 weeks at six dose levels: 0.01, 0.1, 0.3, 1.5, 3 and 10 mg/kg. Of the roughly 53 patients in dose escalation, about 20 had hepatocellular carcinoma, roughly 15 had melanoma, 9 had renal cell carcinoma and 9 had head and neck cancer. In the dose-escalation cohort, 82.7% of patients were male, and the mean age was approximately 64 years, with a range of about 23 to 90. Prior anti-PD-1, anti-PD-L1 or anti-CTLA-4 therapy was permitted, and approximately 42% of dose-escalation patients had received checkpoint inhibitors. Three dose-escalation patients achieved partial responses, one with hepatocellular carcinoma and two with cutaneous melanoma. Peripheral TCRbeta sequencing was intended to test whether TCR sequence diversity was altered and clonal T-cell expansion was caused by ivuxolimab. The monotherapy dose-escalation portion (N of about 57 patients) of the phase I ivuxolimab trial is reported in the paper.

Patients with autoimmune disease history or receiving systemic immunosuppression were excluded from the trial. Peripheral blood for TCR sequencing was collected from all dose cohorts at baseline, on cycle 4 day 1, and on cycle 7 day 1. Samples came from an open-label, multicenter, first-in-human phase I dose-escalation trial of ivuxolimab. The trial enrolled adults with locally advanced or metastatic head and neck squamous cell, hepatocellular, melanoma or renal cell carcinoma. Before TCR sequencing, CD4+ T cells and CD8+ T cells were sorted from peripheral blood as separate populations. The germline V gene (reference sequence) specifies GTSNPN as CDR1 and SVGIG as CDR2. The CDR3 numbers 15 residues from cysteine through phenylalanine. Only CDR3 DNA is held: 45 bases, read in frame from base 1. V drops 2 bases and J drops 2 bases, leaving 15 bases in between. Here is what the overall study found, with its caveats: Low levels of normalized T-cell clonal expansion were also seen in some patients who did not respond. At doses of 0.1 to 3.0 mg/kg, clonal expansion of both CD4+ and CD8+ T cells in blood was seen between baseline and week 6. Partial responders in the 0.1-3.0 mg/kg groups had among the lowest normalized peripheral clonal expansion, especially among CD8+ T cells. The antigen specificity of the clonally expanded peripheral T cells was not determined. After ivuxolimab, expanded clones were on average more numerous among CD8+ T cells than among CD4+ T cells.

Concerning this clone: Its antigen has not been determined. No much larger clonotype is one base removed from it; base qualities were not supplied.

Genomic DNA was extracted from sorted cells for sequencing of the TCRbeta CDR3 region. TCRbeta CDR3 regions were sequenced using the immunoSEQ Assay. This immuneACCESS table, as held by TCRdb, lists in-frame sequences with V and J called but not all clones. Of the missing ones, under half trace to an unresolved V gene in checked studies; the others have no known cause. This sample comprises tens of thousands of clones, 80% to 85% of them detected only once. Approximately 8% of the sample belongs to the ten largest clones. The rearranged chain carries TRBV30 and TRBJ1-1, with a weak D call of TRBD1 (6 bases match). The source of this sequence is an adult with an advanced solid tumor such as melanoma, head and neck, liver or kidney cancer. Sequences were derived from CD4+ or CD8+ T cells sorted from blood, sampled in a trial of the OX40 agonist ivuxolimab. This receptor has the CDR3 CAWSTGQLLNTEAFF. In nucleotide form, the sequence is TGTGCCTGGAGTACAGGACAGCTCCTCAACACTGAAGCTTTCTTT.